The subject of this entry is one T cell receptor beta chain. Authors' analysis steps: How many nucleated cells were present was estimated from reference gene primer amplification. The method was immunoSEQ multiplex PCR; TCRdb's version includes in-frame clones alone and lacks a portion of them. V, J and clone size were drawn from that table, and D and trimming were deduced from the DNA. The data hold about 98,000 clones, with around nine tenths observed a single time. The entry originates in a study of blood T cell repertoires in COVID-19. Background on the study: Acute and convalescent COVID-19 specimens originated in the United States, Italy and Spain.

In germline, CDR1 is LGHNT, CDR2 FRNRAP. The CDR3 is 16 amino acids. J lost 3 bases, V lost 1 base, and 2 bases had no gene match. The rearrangement joins TRBV12-5 to TRBJ2-3, with TRBD2 matching 12 bases. The sequenced sample was peripheral blood. The origin of this receptor is a man aged 50 or older with acute or convalescent COVID-19. The CDR3 nucleotides are TGTGCTAGTGGTTTGGGACTAGCGGGAGTGACAGATACGCAGTATTTT. It translates to CASGLGLAGVTDTQYF.